Shown below are 13 T cell receptor beta chains from a single sample sequenced in a study of CD8+CD57+ T cells in acquired aplastic anemia. Genomic DNA templated the TCR beta VDJ and CDR3 profiling. TCRdb passed the reads through MiXCR, listing each CDR3 protein once. Here the sample spans about 190,000 distinct CDR3 sequences, 54% being singletons. Material for sequencing was sorted CD4+, CD8+, or CD8+CD57+ T cells (not recorded which) from PBMCs. These TCRs come from a human donor in good health, serving as a control.

The sample holds many counts of this clonotype. The rearrangement uses TRBV7-6 and TRBJ2-7; no reliable D call. The CDR3 is made up of 12 amino acids. The V end was cut by 1 base, the J end by 8 bases, with 9 bases between. The germline V gene encodes CDR1 SGHVS and CDR2 FNYEAQ. This CDR3 is CASSLDLGKQYF. For the CDR3, the DNA is TGTGCCAGCAGCTTAGACCTGGGGAAGCAGTACTTC.

The chain combines TRBV29-1 with TRBJ2-7; D is unresolved. V lost 4 bases, J lost 1 base, and 11 bases lay in between. This CDR3 has 13 amino acids. From germline, CDR1 is SQVTM and CDR2 ANQGSEA. CDR3 region: CSVVSTSSYEQYF. The CDR3 nucleotides are TGCAGCGTTGTATCCACCTCATCCTACGAGCAGTACTTC.

In its sample, this clonotype was seen a few times. The chain is built from TRBV20-1 and TRBJ2-4, with TRBD2 matching 16 bases. Germline CDR1 reads DFQATT; CDR2 reads SNEGSKA (reference sequence). The CDR3 is 18 amino acids. J lost 7 bases, V lost 0 bases, and 9 bases had no gene match. CDR3 amino acids: CSARDPGLAGGRGNIQYF. CDR3 nucleotides: TGCAGTGCTAGAGATCCGGGACTAGCGGGGGGGCGGGGGAACATTCAGTACTTC.

The chain links TRBV29-1 to TRBJ2-7, with 8 positions matching TRBD1. The length of the CDR3 is 11 residues. The J segment lost 3 bases and the V segment lost 6 bases, leaving 1 base of the junction unmatched. Germline V lookup: CDR1 SQVTM, CDR2 ANQGSEA. The CDR3 spells CSVGTGYEQYF. As DNA, the CDR3 is TGCAGCGTAGGGACAGGCTACGAGCAGTACTTC.

The V and J genes are TRBV10-3 and TRBJ2-1, with D uncertain. The CDR3 totals 12 residues. Germline V lookup: CDR1 ENHRY, CDR2 SYGVKD. V was shortened by 5 bases and J by 15 bases, with 17 bases between the two germline ends. The CDR3 region has the DNA TGTGCCATCAGTTTTGATAAGAACCTCAGGTTCTTC. It translates to CAISFDKNLRFF.

V gene TRBV7-2 combines with J gene TRBJ1-4; 8 bases fit TRBD1. The V gene end was trimmed by 4 bases and the J gene end by 8 bases; junction bases not matched to a gene: 6. Per the germline V gene, CDR1 is SGHTA and CDR2 is FQGNSA. The CDR3 is made up of 14 amino acids. DNA for the CDR3: TGTGCCAGCAGCTCCGACAGGGGCGGCGAAAAACTGTTTTTT. This encodes CASSSDRGGEKLFF.

V is TRBV2 and J is TRBJ1-5, with D possibly matching TRBD1 (5 bases). The CDR3 spans 16 residues. From germline, CDR1 is SNHLY and CDR2 FYNNEI. V gave up 4 bases and J gave up 0 bases, with 13 bases separating them. Written as DNA, the CDR3 is TGTGCCAGCAGTGCCGTGGGGCAGGATAGCAATCAGCCCCAGCATTTT. This encodes CASSAVGQDSNQPQHF.

The rearrangement joins TRBV7-8 to TRBJ1-2; 7 bases agree with TRBD1. This CDR3 is 15 amino acids long. The germline CDR1 and CDR2 sequences are SGHVS and FQNEAQ. J was trimmed by 4 bases and V by 6 bases; bases with no gene match: 11. The CDR3 nucleotides are TGTGCCAGCAGATCCCCCCGACAGGGCCCCTATGGCTACACCTTC. It encodes CASRSPRQGPYGYTF.

By share of the sample, this clonotype is medium-sized. This rearrangement joins TRBV24-1 to TRBJ1-2; TRBD1 matches 12 bases. This CDR3 comprises 16 residues. The V segment lost 5 bases and the J segment 8 bases; nucleotides outside the gene matches: 11. Per the germline V gene, CDR1 is KGHDR and CDR2 is SFDVKD. CDR3 DNA sequence: TGTGCCACCAGTGGCGAGACCGGGACAGGGGGCGAGGGCTACACCTTC. This encodes CATSGETGTGGEGYTF.

V is TRBV7-2 and J is TRBJ1-6; possible D gene TRBD1, 5 bases. This CDR3 contains 15 residues. Germline-derived CDR1 and CDR2 are SGHTA and FQGNSA. V lost 1 base to trimming and J lost 10 bases, with 14 bases between them. DNA of the CDR3: TGTGCCAGCAGCTTAGTGGCCGGTCGGGGCTCACCCCTCCACTTT. Protein product: CASSLVAGRGSPLHF.

The chain has TRBV9 and TRBJ2-2; D not certain. Germline V lookup: CDR1 SGDLS, CDR2 YYNGEE. This CDR3 is built from 14 residues. Trimming left V 4 bases short and J 0 bases short, with 7 bases between. CDR3 sequence: CASSRSPNTGELFF. The DNA of the CDR3 is TGTGCCAGCAGCCGATCGCCGAACACCGGGGAGCTGTTTTTT.

This clonotype has just a few counts. V gene TRBV27 combines with J gene TRBJ2-7; 7 bases are a match to TRBD1. The CDR3 loop spans 16 amino acids. Per the germline V gene, CDR1 is MNHEY and CDR2 is SMNVEV (reference sequence). V dropped 2 bases and J dropped 4; count of bases not matched to a gene: 11. The DNA for the CDR3 is TGTGCCAGCAGTTTAGGGCCTGGGACAGTCTTTTACGAGCAGTACTTC. This sequence encodes CASSLGPGTVFYEQYF.

The gene calls are TRBV9 and TRBJ1-1; possibly TRBD1 for D (6 bases). The CDR3 sequence is 13 residues long. Deletions cut 0 bases from V and 8 bases from J, with 11 bases between. Germline lookup yields CDR1 SGDLS and CDR2 YYNGEE. The CDR3 sequence: CASSVEGGGEAFF. DNA of the CDR3: TGTGCCAGCAGCGTAGAGGGGGGCGGGGAAGCTTTCTTT. The full variable domain, completed using reference TRBV9 and TRBJ1-1, is DSGVTQTPKHLITATGQRVTLRCSPRSGDLSVYWYQQSLDQGLQFLIQYYNGEERAKGNILERFSAQQFPDLHSELNLSSLELGDSALYFCASSVEGGGEAFFGQGTRLTVV.